The entry that follows covers one TCR beta chain sequence. This sample was taken from a study of control samples from healthy donors and cancer patients. The protocol was immunoSEQ multiplex PCR, while the TCRdb copy is restricted to in-frame clones and leaves out a portion. The sample lists about 130,000 clones; over 85% were seen once. What was sequenced was blood. The clonotype comes from a young man in good health.

In DNA, the CDR3 is TGTGCCACCAGCAGGGGCAGGGAGGCGGAGACCCAGTACTTC. Protein product: CATSRGREAETQYF. J is TRBJ2-5 and V is TRBV15, with D perhaps TRBD2 (6 bases). Trimming removed 3 bases at V and 5 bases at J, with 13 bases between. Looked up from germline, CDR1 is LNHNV and CDR2 is YYDKDF (reference sequence). This CDR3 comprises 14 residues.